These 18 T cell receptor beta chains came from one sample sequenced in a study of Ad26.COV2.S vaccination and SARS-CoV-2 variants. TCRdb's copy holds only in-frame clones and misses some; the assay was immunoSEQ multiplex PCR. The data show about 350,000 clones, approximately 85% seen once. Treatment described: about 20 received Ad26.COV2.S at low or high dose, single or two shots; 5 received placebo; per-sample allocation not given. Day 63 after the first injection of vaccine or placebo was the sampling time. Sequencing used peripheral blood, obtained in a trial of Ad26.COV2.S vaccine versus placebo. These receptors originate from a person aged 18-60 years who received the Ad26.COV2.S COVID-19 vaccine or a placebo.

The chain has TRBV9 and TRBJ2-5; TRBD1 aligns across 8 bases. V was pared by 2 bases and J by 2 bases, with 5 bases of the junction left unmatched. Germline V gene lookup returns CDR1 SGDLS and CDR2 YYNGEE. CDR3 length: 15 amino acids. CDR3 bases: TGTGCCAGCAGCGTCCGGACAGGGCATCAAGAGACCCAGTACTTC. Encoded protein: CASSVRTGHQETQYF.

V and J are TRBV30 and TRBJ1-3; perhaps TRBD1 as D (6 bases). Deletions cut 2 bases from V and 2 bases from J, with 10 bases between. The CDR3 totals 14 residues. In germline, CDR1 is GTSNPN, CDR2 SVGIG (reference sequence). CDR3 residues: CAWSRQETGNTIYF. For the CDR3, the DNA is TGTGCCTGGAGTCGACAGGAGACTGGAAACACCATATATTTT.

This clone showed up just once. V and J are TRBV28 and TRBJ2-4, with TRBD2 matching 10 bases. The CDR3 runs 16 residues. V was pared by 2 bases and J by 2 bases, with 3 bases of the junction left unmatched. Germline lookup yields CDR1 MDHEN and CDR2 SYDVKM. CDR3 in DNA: TGTGCCAGCAGTTTACTAGCGGGAGTCTCCAAAAACATTCAGTACTTC. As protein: CASSLLAGVSKNIQYF.

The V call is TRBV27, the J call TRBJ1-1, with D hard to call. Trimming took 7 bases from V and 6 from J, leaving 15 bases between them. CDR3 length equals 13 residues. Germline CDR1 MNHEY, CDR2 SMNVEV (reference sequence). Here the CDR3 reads CASTNPGWAEAFF. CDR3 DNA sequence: TGTGCCAGCACTAATCCCGGCTGGGCTGAAGCTTTCTTT.

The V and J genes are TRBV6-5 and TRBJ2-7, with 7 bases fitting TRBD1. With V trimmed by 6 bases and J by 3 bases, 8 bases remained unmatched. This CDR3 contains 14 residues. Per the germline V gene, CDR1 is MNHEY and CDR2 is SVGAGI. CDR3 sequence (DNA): TGTGCCAGCAGGAAGGGGGACAGTTTCTACGAGCAGTACTTC. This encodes CASRKGDSFYEQYF.

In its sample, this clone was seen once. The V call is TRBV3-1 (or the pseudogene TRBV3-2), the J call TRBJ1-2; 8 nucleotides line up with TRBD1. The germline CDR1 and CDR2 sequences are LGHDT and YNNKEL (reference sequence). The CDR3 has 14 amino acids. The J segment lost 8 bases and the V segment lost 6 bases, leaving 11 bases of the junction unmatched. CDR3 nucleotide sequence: TGTGCCAGCAGTCAAACGGACAGGGATCGGGGCTACACCTTC. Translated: CASSQTDRDRGYTF.

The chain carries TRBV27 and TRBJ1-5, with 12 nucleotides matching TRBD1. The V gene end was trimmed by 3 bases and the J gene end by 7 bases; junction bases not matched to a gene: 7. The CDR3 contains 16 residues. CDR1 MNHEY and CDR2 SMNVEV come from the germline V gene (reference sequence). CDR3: CASSLSGGTGGQPQHF. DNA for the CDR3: TGTGCCAGCAGTTTGAGCGGCGGGACAGGGGGCCAGCCCCAGCATTTT.

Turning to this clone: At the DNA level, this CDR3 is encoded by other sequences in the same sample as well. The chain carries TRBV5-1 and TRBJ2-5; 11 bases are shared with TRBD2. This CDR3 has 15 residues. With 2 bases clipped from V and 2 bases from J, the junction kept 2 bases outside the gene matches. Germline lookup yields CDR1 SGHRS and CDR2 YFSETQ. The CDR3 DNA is TGCGCCAGCAGCTTCCTAGCGGGGGGACAAGAGACCCAGTACTTC. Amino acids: CASSFLAGGQETQYF.

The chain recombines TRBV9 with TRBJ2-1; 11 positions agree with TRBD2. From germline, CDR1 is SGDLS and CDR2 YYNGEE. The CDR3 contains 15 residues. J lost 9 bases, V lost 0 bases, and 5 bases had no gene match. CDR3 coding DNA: TGTGCCAGCAGCGTAGAGGTAGCGGGGGGGCCTGAGCAGTTCTTC. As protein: CASSVEVAGGPEQFF. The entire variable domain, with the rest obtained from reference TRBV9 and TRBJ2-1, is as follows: DSGVTQTPKHLITATGQRVTLRCSPRSGDLSVYWYQQSLDQGLQFLIQYYNGEERAKGNILERFSAQQFPDLHSELNLSSLELGDSALYFCASSVEVAGGPEQFFGPGTRLTVL.

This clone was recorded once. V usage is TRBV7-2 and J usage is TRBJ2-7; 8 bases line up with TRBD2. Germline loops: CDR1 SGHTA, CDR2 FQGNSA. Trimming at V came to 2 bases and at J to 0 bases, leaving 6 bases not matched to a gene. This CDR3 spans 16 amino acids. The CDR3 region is CASSLSAGGASYEQYF. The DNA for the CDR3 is TGTGCCAGCAGCTTATCGGCGGGGGGCGCCTCCTACGAGCAGTACTTC.

CDR3 sequence reads: CASSHPGPTAVSGNTIYF. The CDR3 DNA reads TGTGCCAGCAGCCATCCCGGGCCGACTGCCGTCTCTGGAAACACCATATATTTT. V gene TRBV3-1 (or the pseudogene TRBV3-2) combines with J gene TRBJ1-3; no reliable D call. Trimming cost V 3 bases and J 0 bases, with 18 bases left between them. Germline V gene lookup returns CDR1 LGHDT and CDR2 YNNKEL (reference sequence). The CDR3 runs 18 residues.

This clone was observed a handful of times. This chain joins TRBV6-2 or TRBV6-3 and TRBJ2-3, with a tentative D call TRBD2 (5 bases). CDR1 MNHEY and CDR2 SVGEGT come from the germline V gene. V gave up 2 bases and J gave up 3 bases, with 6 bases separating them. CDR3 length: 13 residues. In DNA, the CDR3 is TGTGCCAGCAGTTACGAGCGGACAGATACGCAGTATTTT. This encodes CASSYERTDTQYF.

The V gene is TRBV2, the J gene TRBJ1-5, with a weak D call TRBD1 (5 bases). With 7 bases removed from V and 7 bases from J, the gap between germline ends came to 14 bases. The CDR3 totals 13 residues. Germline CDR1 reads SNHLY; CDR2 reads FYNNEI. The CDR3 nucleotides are TGTGCCAGCAACTTGGGGGTGAGGCAGCCCCAGCATTTT. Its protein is CASNLGVRQPQHF.

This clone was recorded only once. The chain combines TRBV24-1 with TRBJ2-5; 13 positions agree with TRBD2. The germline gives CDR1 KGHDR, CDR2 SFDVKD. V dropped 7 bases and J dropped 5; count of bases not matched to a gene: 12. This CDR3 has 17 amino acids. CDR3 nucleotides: TGTGCCACCAGCGGAAATTGGACTAGCGGGGGACACGAGACCCAGTACTTC. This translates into CATSGNWTSGGHETQYF.

Written as DNA, the CDR3 is TGTGCCAGCAGTACATCAAACAGGGGCCGACGCCGAGAGACCCAGTACTTC. As protein: CASSTSNRGRRRETQYF. The rearrangement links TRBV6-2 or TRBV6-3 to TRBJ2-5; 7 bases are a match to TRBD1. This CDR3 contains 17 residues. Germline V gene data show CDR1 as MNHEY and CDR2 as SVGEGT. The V gene end was trimmed by 5 bases and the J gene end by 4 bases; junction bases not matched to a gene: 16.

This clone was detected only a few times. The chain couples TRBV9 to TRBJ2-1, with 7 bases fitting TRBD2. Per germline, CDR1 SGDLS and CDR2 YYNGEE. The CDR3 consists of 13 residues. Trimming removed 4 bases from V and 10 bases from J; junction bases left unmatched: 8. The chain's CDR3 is CASSPAGVNEQFF. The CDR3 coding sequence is TGTGCCAGCAGCCCCGCGGGGGTAAACGAGCAGTTCTTC.

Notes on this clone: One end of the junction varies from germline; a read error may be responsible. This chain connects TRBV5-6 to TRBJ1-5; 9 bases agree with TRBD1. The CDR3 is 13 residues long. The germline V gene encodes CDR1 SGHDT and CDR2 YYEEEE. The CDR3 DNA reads TGTGCCGGCAGTGGGACAGGGAATCAGCCCCAGCATTTT. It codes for CAGSGTGNQPQHF.

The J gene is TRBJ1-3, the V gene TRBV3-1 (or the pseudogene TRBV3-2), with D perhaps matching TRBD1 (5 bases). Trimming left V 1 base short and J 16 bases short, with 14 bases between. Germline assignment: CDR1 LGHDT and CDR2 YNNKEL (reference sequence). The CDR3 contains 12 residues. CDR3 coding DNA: TGTGCCAGCAGCCAAGTTGAGGGGCGCTTCTATTTT. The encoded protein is CASSQVEGRFYF.